The 22 T cell receptor beta chains presented below share a single source sample, sequenced in a study of blood T cells in healthy people across ages. A second roughly 7 to 11 cycle PCR used barcoded and J-beta primers. TCRdb used MiXCR to reprocess the 5' RACE reads, holding one entry per CDR3 protein. The table records roughly 680,000 distinct CDR3 sequences, more than 20% of them present only once. The sample was blood. The receptors originated from a man in his sixties or seventies in good health.

The chain is built from TRBV19 and TRBJ2-2, with TRBD1 identical over 8 bases. This CDR3 spans 15 amino acids. Germline CDR1 LNHDA, CDR2 SQIVND (reference sequence). V shed 4 bases, J shed 4 bases, and the junction held 5 bases outside the gene matches. CDR3 nucleotides: TGTGCCAGTAGTACAACAGGGGGAGGCACCGGGGAGCTGTTTTTT. Encoded protein: CASSTTGGGTGELFF.

This clonotype was observed a few times. The rearrangement joins TRBV5-1 to TRBJ2-7, with D possibly TRBD1 on 5 matching bases. The V gene lost 4 bases and the J gene lost 4 bases, with 18 bases spanning the gap. CDR3 length: 15 amino acids. CDR1 and CDR2 from the germline V gene are SGHRS and YFSETQ. CDR3 sequence reads: CASSPFGAKGYEQYF. In DNA form, the CDR3 reads TGCGCCAGCAGCCCTTTTGGGGCGAAAGGGTACGAGCAGTACTTC.

Only one count was recorded for this clonotype. The chain has TRBV6-1 and TRBJ1-2; maybe TRBD1 (6 bases). The CDR3 has 13 residues. Trimming took off 7 bases at V and 2 bases at J, with 11 bases between the two ends. The germline V gene encodes CDR1 MNHNS and CDR2 SASEGT. CDR3 loop: CASIRTANYGYTF. The CDR3 nucleotides are TGTGCCAGCATTCGGACAGCCAACTATGGCTACACCTTC.

The table lists this clonotype with a few counts. V is TRBV6-5 and J is TRBJ2-1; weak D call: TRBD2 (6 bases). This CDR3 comprises 15 residues. Germline values: CDR1 MNHEY, CDR2 SVGAGI. Trimming shortened V by 6 bases and J by 8 bases, and 20 bases separated the two germline ends. The CDR3 sequence: CASRGGAWSGDEQFF. In DNA form, the CDR3 reads TGTGCCAGCAGGGGAGGTGCGTGGAGTGGGGATGAGCAGTTCTTC.

The genes are TRBV18 and TRBJ2-1, with 11 bases that match TRBD2. The CDR3 spans 15 residues. Germline V CDR1 and CDR2: KGHSH, LQKENI. Unmatched junction bases numbered 6, after V lost 7 bases and J lost 4 bases. The CDR3 here is CASYLAGGSYNEQFF. CDR3 sequence (DNA): TGTGCCAGCTATCTAGCGGGAGGCTCGTACAATGAGCAGTTCTTC.

Remarks on this clonotype: A read error may produce the germline difference seen at one junction end. The chain joins TRBV15 to TRBJ2-5; 11 bases line up with TRBD2. Germline lookup yields CDR1 LNHNV and CDR2 YYDKDF (reference sequence). The CDR3 sequence is 13 residues long. The CDR3: CATSRLAGGPWSF. For the CDR3, the DNA is TGTGCCACCAGCAGACTAGCGGGAGGCCCCTGGTCCTTC.

Concerning this clonotype: It may be a read error: a sequence one base away is much more abundant. V is TRBV12-3 or TRBV12-4 and J is TRBJ2-3, with TRBD2 matching 8 bases. The ends lost 7 bases at V and 4 bases at J; junction bases unmatched: 7. The CDR3 covers 14 residues. CDR3 nucleotide sequence: TGTGCCAGCACCCAGGGACTAGACGCAGATACGCAGTATTTT. Translated, it gives CASTQGLDADTQYF.

V gene TRBV5-1 combines with J gene TRBJ1-4, with D possibly being TRBD1 (5 bases). The CDR3 loop spans 16 amino acids. Germline CDR1 is SGHRS and CDR2 is YFSETQ. V was pared by 3 bases and J by 4 bases, with 16 bases between. CDR3 sequence reads: CASSSPSGTINEKLFF. Written as DNA, the CDR3 is TGCGCCAGCAGCTCACCCTCCGGGACCATTAATGAAAAACTGTTTTTT.

V and J are TRBV27 and TRBJ2-5; possibly TRBD2 for D (5 bases). Per the germline V gene, CDR1 is MNHEY and CDR2 is SMNVEV (reference sequence). Trimming shortened V by 6 bases and J by 5 bases, and 16 bases separated the two germline ends. The CDR3 extends over 14 amino acids. The CDR3, as DNA: TGTGCCAGCAGCTGGAGCGGAATCCACGAGACCCAGTACTTC. Residues: CASSWSGIHETQYF.

DNA for the CDR3: TGTGCCAGCAGCGACCGGGACAGGGGTGAGACCCAGTACTTC. Protein product: CASSDRDRGETQYF. The V gene is TRBV3-1, the J gene TRBJ2-5; 10 bases line up with TRBD1. CDR1 and CDR2 from the germline V gene are LGHDT and YNNKEL (reference sequence). The CDR3 spans 14 residues. V trimming: 5 bases; J trimming: 5 bases; junction bases outside the gene matches: 5.

The J gene is TRBJ2-1, the V gene TRBV9; 16 bases are a match to TRBD2. Germline CDR1 is SGDLS and CDR2 is YYNGEE. Trimming took 4 bases from V and 6 from J; bases not matched to a gene: 10. The length of the CDR3 is 18 residues. The CDR3 sequence: CASSNLGLAGGGVNEQFF. The CDR3 region has the DNA TGTGCCAGCAGCAACTTGGGACTAGCGGGAGGGGGTGTCAATGAGCAGTTCTTC. The full variable domain, its missing parts supplied by reference TRBV9 and TRBJ2-1, is DSGVTQTPKHLITATGQRVTLRCSPRSGDLSVYWYQQSLDQGLQFLIQYYNGEERAKGNILERFSAQQFPDLHSELNLSSLELGDSALYFCASSNLGLAGGGVNEQFFGPGTRLTVL.

The table lists this clonotype with many counts. This rearrangement joins TRBV9 to TRBJ2-5; 9 nucleotides match TRBD2. CDR3 size: 17 residues. Germline CDR1 SGDLS, CDR2 YYNGEE. The junction had 7 bases not matched to a gene; V was cut back by 0 bases and J by 1 base. The CDR3 is CASSVGPSSGIQETQYF. The CDR3, as DNA: TGTGCCAGCAGCGTAGGCCCCTCTAGCGGGATCCAAGAGACCCAGTACTTC.

The rearrangement joins TRBV14 to TRBJ1-1; D is perhaps TRBD1 (6 bases). V dropped 1 base and J dropped 4 bases, with 13 bases sitting between them. CDR3 length: 15 amino acids. Per the germline V gene, CDR1 is SGHDN and CDR2 is FVKESK. The DNA for the CDR3 is TGTGCCAGCAGCCAAGTCCGGGGGGCAAGCACTGAAGCTTTCTTT. Its translation: CASSQVRGASTEAFF.

The V gene is TRBV7-3, the J gene TRBJ2-1; TRBD2 aligns across 14 bases. V shed 2 bases and J 8 bases; nucleotides not matched to a gene: 11. Germline V CDR1 and CDR2: SGHTA, FQGTGA. This CDR3 is built from 18 residues. The CDR3 coding sequence is TGTGCCAGCAGCTTACTAGGACTAGCGGGAGGCCCCGGGCATGAGCAGTTCTTC. This codes for CASSLLGLAGGPGHEQFF.

The chain has TRBV25-1 and TRBJ1-6, with D unclear. Germline CDR1 reads MGHDK; CDR2 reads SYGVNS. V gave up 7 bases and J gave up 8 bases, with 15 bases separating them. This CDR3 spans 14 amino acids. The CDR3 spells CASTEWEEDSPLHF. The DNA of the CDR3 is TGTGCCAGCACCGAATGGGAAGAGGATTCACCCCTCCACTTT.

This rearrangement joins TRBV4-3 to TRBJ2-6; perhaps TRBD2 as D (5 bases). The germline V gene has CDR1 LGHNA and CDR2 YSLEER. The CDR3 runs 16 residues. Between the trimmed V and J ends, which lost 0 bases and 2 bases, there was a span of 8 bases. This CDR3 is CASSQDRGAGANVLTF. DNA for the CDR3: TGCGCCAGCAGCCAAGATCGGGGTGCTGGGGCCAACGTCCTGACTTTC.

The chain joins TRBV12-3 or TRBV12-4 to TRBJ2-1; D gene uncertain. This CDR3 region has 12 residues. Deletions cut 3 bases from V and 9 bases from J, with 9 bases between. CDR3 in DNA: TGTGCCAGCAGTTTCGAAGTGTCTGAGCAGTTCTTC. Residues: CASSFEVSEQFF.

This clonotype was counted a few times. J is TRBJ2-5 and V is TRBV7-8, with D tentatively TRBD2 (5 bases). TRBJ2-7 explains the end of the DNA better; the J call may be wrong. The germline V gene has CDR1 SGHVS and CDR2 FQNEAQ. This CDR3 spans 14 amino acids. DNA of the CDR3: TGTGCCAGCAGCCATAGCGCTACACGGGGCGAGCAGTACTTC. Its translation is CASSHSATRGEQYF.

This clonotype was counted a few times. The V gene is TRBV7-2, the J gene TRBJ2-7; 7 positions agree with TRBD1. The CDR3 consists of 15 residues. Germline V gene sequence: CDR1 SGHTA, CDR2 FQGNSA. V shed 1 base, J shed 2 bases, and the junction held 5 bases outside the gene matches. CDR3 residues: CASSLGQGDTYEQYF. CDR3 coding DNA: TGTGCCAGCAGCTTAGGACAGGGCGATACCTACGAGCAGTACTTC.

The chain links TRBV7-6 to TRBJ1-4; no definite D call. The V end lost 5 bases, the J end lost 8 bases, and 9 bases lay between the germline ends. Germline loops: CDR1 SGHVS, CDR2 FNYEAQ. The CDR3 sequence is 12 residues long. As DNA, the CDR3 is TGTGCCAGCAGCGCCCAAGGGGAAAAACTGTTTTTT. Translating it yields CASSAQGEKLFF.

A remark on this clonotype: The junction differs from germline at one of its ends, possibly a read error. This rearrangement joins TRBV20-1 to TRBJ2-5; 9 bases are a match to TRBD2. Near its end, the DNA agrees better with TRBJ2-7, so the J call may be wrong. Germline assignment: CDR1 DFQATT and CDR2 SNEGSKA (reference sequence). CDR3 length equals 15 residues. The CDR3 DNA reads as TGCAGCGCTAGAGATGTAGCGGGAGCCTCCTACGAGCAGTACTTC. As protein: CSARDVAGASYEQYF.

The CDR3, as DNA: TGTGCCAGCAGCTTCGAGACAGGGGGTGGAAACACCATATATTTT. Its translation is CASSFETGGGNTIYF. V is TRBV7-2 and J is TRBJ1-3; 9 bases are shared with TRBD1. The CDR3 extends over 15 amino acids. In germline, CDR1 is SGHTA, CDR2 FQGNSA. After removal of 3 bases from V and 3 bases from J, the junction contained 3 bases not matched to a gene.